Listed below are T cell receptor beta chains from one sample, sequenced in a study of PD-1 blockade in classical Hodgkin lymphoma. Clones were read by immunoSEQ multiplex PCR, and TCRdb kept only the in-frame ones, dropping some. This sample yields 25,000 to 35,000 clones, of which 55% to 85% are seen a single time; around 3.3% belongs to the top ten. Specimen: peripheral blood mononuclear cells (PBMCs), collected before the fourth cycle of nivolumab. These TCRs come from a human donor with classical Hodgkin lymphoma. Each CDR3 is given with its conserved first and last residue. A D gene is named only where the DNA matches it firmly.

d_call	v_call	j_call	cdr3_aa	cdr3_nt
.	TRBV6-1	TRBJ2-7	CASKESPRDEQYF	TGTGCCAGCAAGGAGTCCCCCAGGGACGAGCAGTACTTC
.	TRBV19	TRBJ2-1	CASSIASGPYNEQFF	TGTGCCAGTAGTATAGCCAGCGGCCCCTACAATGAGCAGTTCTTC
.	TRBV7-9	TRBJ2-5	CASSLDGTIGQETQYF	TGTGCCAGCAGCTTAGATGGGACCATAGGGCAAGAGACCCAGTACTTC
TRBD2	TRBV11-3	TRBJ2-5	CASSLGGLAGPQETQYF	TGTGCCAGCAGCTTAGGGGGACTAGCGGGGCCACAAGAGACCCAGTACTTC
TRBD2	TRBV7-2	TRBJ2-5	CASSYYSGGTQETQYF	TGTGCCAGCAGCTACTATAGCGGGGGGACCCAAGAGACCCAGTACTTC
TRBD1	TRBV7-2	TRBJ1-2	CASSTGTANGYTF	TGTGCCAGCAGCACCGGGACAGCTAATGGCTACACCTTC
.	TRBV9	TRBJ2-7	CASSVGYEQYF	TGTGCCAGCAGCGTGGGATACGAGCAGTACTTC
.	TRBV28	TRBJ1-6	CASRQGTHNSPLHF	TGTGCCAGCAGACAGGGTACCCATAATTCACCCCTCCACTTT
.	TRBV28	TRBJ2-3	CASTPTASGDTQYF	TGTGCCAGCACCCCTACGGCGAGCGGAGATACGCAGTATTTT
TRBD2	TRBV19	TRBJ2-2	CASSFSGVNTGELFF	TGTGCCAGTAGTTTTAGCGGGGTTAACACCGGGGAGCTGTTTTTT
TRBD2	TRBV13	TRBJ2-7	CASSLEGLAGGPGEQYF	TGTGCCAGCAGCTTAGAAGGACTAGCGGGGGGGCCGGGGGAGCAGTACTTC
.	TRBV13	TRBJ2-3	CASSFSSFRDIRGDTQYF	TGTGCCAGCAGCTTCAGCTCTTTCCGGGACATTCGAGGGGATACGCAGTATTTT
.	TRBV9	TRBJ1-4	CASSVERGGGEKLFF	TGTGCCAGCAGCGTAGAGCGGGGGGGCGGAGAAAAACTGTTTTTT